These 10 T cell receptor beta chains were sequenced from one sample in a study of T cells in Graves' hyperthyroidism and ophthalmopathy. Authors of the study amplified TCR beta CDR3 regions from RNA transcripts. A first-round RT-PCR of the TCR CDR3 used the HTBI primer set. In TCRdb, the multiplex PCR reads were re-called with MiXCR into one record per CDR3 protein. The profile shows about 740,000 distinct CDR3 sequences, 14% of them singletons. The sequenced material came from blood. The source is a woman aged 18-30 years with Graves' hyperthyroidism.

The chain uses TRBV28 and TRBJ2-3; no reliable D call. This CDR3 region has 14 residues. Germline CDR1 and CDR2: MDHEN and SYDVKM. V lost 3 bases and J 2 bases, leaving 9 bases between the germline ends. Here the CDR3 DNA reads TGTGCCAGCAGTTTCTCGCGGAACACAGATACGCAGTATTTT. This codes for CASSFSRNTDTQYF.

The chain carries TRBV9 and TRBJ2-7; D gene unclear. The CDR3 covers 15 residues. Trimming cost V 0 bases and J 4 bases, with 14 bases left between them. From germline, CDR1 is SGDLS and CDR2 YYNGEE. The CDR3 is CASSVGATDSYEQYF. The CDR3 DNA sequence: TGTGCCAGCAGCGTAGGCGCCACAGACTCATACGAGCAGTACTTC.

This clonotype was seen repeatedly, ten times or more. J is TRBJ1-2 and V is TRBV28; D unresolved. From germline, CDR1 is MDHEN and CDR2 SYDVKM. Trimming removed 6 bases from V and 5 bases from J, with 19 bases in between. The CDR3 contains 15 residues. As DNA, the CDR3 is TGTGCCAGCAGCCCCTTTCCGGCACAAAGGTATGGCTACACCTTC. The encoded protein is CASSPFPAQRYGYTF.

The genes are TRBV27 and TRBJ2-3, with 8 bases identical to TRBD1. The V gene end was trimmed by 5 bases and the J gene end by 6 bases; junction bases not matched to a gene: 7. The CDR3 is 14 residues long. Germline-derived CDR1 and CDR2 are MNHEY and SMNVEV (reference sequence). CDR3 bases: TGTGCCAGCAGTCCATGGACAGGGAGCGATACGCAGTATTTT. It translates to CASSPWTGSDTQYF.

This clonotype came up many times. The chain recombines TRBV7-9 with TRBJ2-5, with TRBD2 matching 8 bases. Trimming cost V 2 bases and J 4 bases; bases outside gene matches: 9. The CDR3 runs 16 residues. Germline CDR1 is SEHNR and CDR2 is FQNEAQ (reference sequence). CDR3 region: CASSLSNSGGGETQYF. In DNA form, the CDR3 reads TGTGCCAGCAGCTTATCGAACTCGGGAGGGGGAGAGACCCAGTACTTC.

This clonotype was found a few times. The rearrangement uses TRBV6-5 and TRBJ1-2; D might be TRBD1 (6 bases). This CDR3 has 15 amino acids. From germline, CDR1 is MNHEY and CDR2 SVGAGI. The V end lost 0 bases, the J end lost 4 bases, and 12 bases lay between the germline ends. CDR3 region: CASSYSMRDTYGYTF. Here the CDR3 DNA reads TGTGCCAGCAGTTACTCCATGCGGGACACCTATGGCTACACCTTC.

This clonotype was picked up a small number of times. This rearrangement joins TRBV3-1 to TRBJ2-7; D ambiguous. This CDR3 is built from 15 residues. With 1 base removed from V and 2 bases from J, the gap between germline ends came to 12 bases. Germline V CDR1 and CDR2: LGHDT, YNNKEL (reference sequence). The CDR3 here is CASSQGQVRPYEQYF. DNA for the CDR3: TGTGCCAGCAGCCAAGGCCAGGTCAGGCCCTACGAGCAGTACTTC.

This clonotype was counted between two and nine times. A much larger clone sits a single nucleotide away, making a read error possible. The CDR3 reads CASSLRGLQPQHF. The CDR3 nucleotides read TGTGCCAGCAGCCTCAGGGGGCTTCAGCCCCAGCATTTT. The chain joins TRBV7-2 to TRBJ1-5; the match to TRBD1 covers 8 bases. This CDR3 spans 13 amino acids. CDR1 and CDR2 from the germline V gene are SGHTA and FQGNSA. With 5 bases clipped from V and 6 bases from J, the junction kept 3 bases outside the gene matches.

This clonotype was detected many times. One end of the junction does not line up with germline, which may come from a read error. V usage is TRBV7-2 and J usage is TRBJ2-4, with 9 bases fitting TRBD2. Germline V gives CDR1 SGHTA, CDR2 FQGNSA. This CDR3 has 14 residues. CDR3 bases: TGTGCCAGCAGCAAGGGACTAGCCGAAAACATTCAGTACTTC. Its translation is CASSKGLAENIQYF.

The V and J genes are TRBV24-1 and TRBJ1-5, with a possible D match to TRBD1 (5 bases). Trimming removed 3 bases at V and 7 bases at J, with 12 bases between. Germline V CDR1 and CDR2: KGHDR, SFDVKD. The CDR3 is 14 amino acids. The CDR3 nucleotides are TGTGCCACCAGTGATACAAGGGGTTGGCAGCCCCAGCATTTT. This encodes CATSDTRGWQPQHF.